The 8 T cell receptor beta chains given below trace back to one sample, sequenced in a study of T cells after yellow fever vaccination. Via MiXCR, TCRdb re-called the 5' RACE reads, giving one row per CDR3 protein. Here the sample spans hundreds of thousands of distinct CDR3 sequences, roughly 4.8% being singletons. This material consisted of CD4+ T cells sorted from PBMCs, taken on the day of the yellow fever booster vaccination. These receptors all stem from a man aged 18 to 29 who received the YFV17D yellow fever vaccine.

This clonotype has a handful of counts. The V gene is TRBV19, the J gene TRBJ2-2; 8 nucleotides line up with TRBD1. This CDR3 comprises 14 residues. V trimming: 6 bases; J trimming: 7 bases; junction bases outside the gene matches: 7. CDR1 and CDR2 (germline): LNHDA, SQIVND (reference sequence). The CDR3 protein is CASSRGQGVGELFF. The CDR3 coding sequence is TGTGCCAGTAGCCGTGGACAGGGCGTCGGGGAGCTGTTTTTT.

This chain links TRBV20-1 with TRBJ2-3; 10 bases are shared with TRBD1. The CDR3 spans 15 residues. Germline-derived CDR1 and CDR2 are DFQATT and SNEGSKA (reference sequence). V gave up 5 bases and J gave up 2 bases; unmatched junction bases: 7. CDR3 loop: CSALGGQGNTDTQYF. The CDR3 DNA reads as TGCAGTGCTCTGGGGGGACAGGGGAACACAGATACGCAGTATTTT.

This clonotype turned up a few times. The V call is TRBV6-1, the J call TRBJ2-7; tentative D call: TRBD1 (6 bases). Trimming took 0 bases from V and 3 from J, leaving 12 bases between them. Germline CDR1 and CDR2: MNHNS and SASEGT. The CDR3 has 15 amino acids. The CDR3 DNA reads TGTGCCAGCAGTGAAGCGGGGCAGGGGATCTACGAGCAGTACGTC. It is translated as CASSEAGQGIYEQYV.

This clonotype was detected only a few times. The chain employs TRBV28 and TRBJ2-7; 7 bases are shared with TRBD1. Germline lookup yields CDR1 MDHEN and CDR2 SYDVKM. The CDR3 contains 13 residues. The V segment lost 6 bases and the J segment 2 bases; nucleotides outside the gene matches: 4. The CDR3 nucleotides read TGTGCCAGCAGAGCACAGGGGACCTACGAGCAGTACGTC. It encodes CASRAQGTYEQYV.

This chain links TRBV20-1 with TRBJ2-7, with TRBD1 as a possible D gene (5 bases). The germline gives CDR1 DFQATT, CDR2 SNEGSKA (reference sequence). V was pared by 5 bases and J by 11 bases, with 16 bases between. CDR3 length equals 11 residues. The CDR3 region has the DNA TGCAGTGCTCCCCAACACTTAGGGGAGTACTTC. Its protein is CSAPQHLGEYF.

This clonotype has a handful of counts. The chain recombines TRBV4-2 with TRBJ2-7; D is uncertain. This CDR3 has 14 residues. V was pared by 1 base and J by 7 bases, with 14 bases between. Per germline, CDR1 LGHNA and CDR2 YNFKEQ. CDR3 in amino acids: CASSQAPALGEQYF. DNA for the CDR3: TGTGCCAGCAGCCAAGCACCGGCTCTGGGTGAGCAGTACTTC.

This clonotype was observed a handful of times. The V and J genes are TRBV18 and TRBJ2-5; D not resolved. V was shortened by 1 base and J by 1 base, with 7 bases between the two germline ends. This CDR3 region has 14 residues. CDR1 is KGHSH and CDR2 is LQKENI in the germline V gene. This CDR3 reads CASSPQTVQETQYF. The CDR3 nucleotides are TGTGCCAGCTCACCACAAACAGTCCAAGAGACCCAGTACTTC.

The sample holds many counts of this clonotype. The V call is TRBV5-1, the J call TRBJ2-3, with a tentative D call TRBD2 (6 bases). Trimming shortened V by 1 base and J by 0 bases, and 9 bases separated the two germline ends. The germline V gene encodes CDR1 SGHRS and CDR2 YFSETQ. The CDR3 sequence is 15 residues long. The CDR3 sequence: CASSLRAGSTDTQYF. In DNA form, the CDR3 reads TGCGCCAGCAGCTTGAGGGCGGGGAGCACAGATACGCAGTATTTT. Together with reference TRBV5-1 and TRBJ2-3, the CDR3 gives the full variable domain: KAGVTQTPRYLIKTRGQQVTLSCSPISGHRSVSWYQQTPGQGLQFLFEYFSETQRNKGNFPGRFSGRQFSNSRSEMNVSTLELGDSALYLCASSLRAGSTDTQYFGPGTRLTVL.